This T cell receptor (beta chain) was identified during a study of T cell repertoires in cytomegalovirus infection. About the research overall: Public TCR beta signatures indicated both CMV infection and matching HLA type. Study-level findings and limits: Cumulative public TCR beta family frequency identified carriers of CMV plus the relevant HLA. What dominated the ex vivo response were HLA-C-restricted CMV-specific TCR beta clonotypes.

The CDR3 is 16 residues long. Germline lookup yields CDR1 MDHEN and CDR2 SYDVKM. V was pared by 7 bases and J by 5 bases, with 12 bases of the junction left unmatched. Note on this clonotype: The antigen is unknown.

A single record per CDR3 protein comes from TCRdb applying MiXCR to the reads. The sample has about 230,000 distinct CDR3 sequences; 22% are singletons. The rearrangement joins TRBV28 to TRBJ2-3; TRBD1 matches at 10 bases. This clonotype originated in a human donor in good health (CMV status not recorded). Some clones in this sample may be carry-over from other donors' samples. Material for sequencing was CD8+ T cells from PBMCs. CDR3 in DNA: TGTGCCAGCACCCCGCTGGAGACAGGGGGCGTAGATACGCAGTATTTT. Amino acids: CASTPLETGGVDTQYF. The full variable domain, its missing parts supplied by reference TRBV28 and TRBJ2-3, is DVKVTQSSRYLVKRTGEKVFLECVQDMDHENMFWYRQDPGLGLRLIYFSYDVKMKEKGDIPEGYSVSREKKERFSLILESASTNQTSMYLCASTPLETGGVDTQYFGPGTRLTVL.